Following are 19 T cell receptor beta chains from one sample sequenced in a study of read filtering for tumor transcriptome and immune sequencing. From about 400 ng of RNA, a library with molecular barcoded alpha/delta and beta/gamma adaptors was made. A single record per CDR3 protein comes from TCRdb applying MiXCR to the reads. The data hold about 62,000 distinct CDR3 sequences, with approximately 18% observed a single time. The material sequenced was a population of CD138-negative cells sorted from bone marrow. The source is a donor at least 40 years old with multiple myeloma.

At least ten counts were recorded for this clonotype. The genes are TRBV29-1 and TRBJ2-1; the D gene is possibly TRBD2 (6 bases). The V gene lost 5 bases and the J gene lost 7 bases, with 9 bases spanning the gap. Per germline, CDR1 SQVTM and CDR2 ANQGSEA. The CDR3 covers 11 residues. CDR3 amino acids: CSVWAGNEQFF. CDR3 DNA: TGCAGCGTTTGGGCGGGAAATGAGCAGTTCTTC.

Comment on this clonotype: At one end the junction does not follow the germline gene, possibly because of a read error. V and J are TRBV6-5 and TRBJ1-1, with D possibly TRBD1 on 6 matching bases. This CDR3 comprises 14 residues. The V gene's germline CDR1 is MNHEY and CDR2 SVGAGI. The CDR3 sequence is CAGSNDRKNTEAFF. The DNA for the CDR3 is TGTGCCGGCAGTAACGACAGGAAGAACACTGAAGCTTTCTTT.

The CDR3 region has the DNA TGCAGTGCTAGAGGCCCTAGCGGGGGGGCCGGAGAGACCCAGTACTTC. This encodes CSARGPSGGAGETQYF. V usage is TRBV20-1 and J usage is TRBJ2-5; 12 nucleotides match TRBD2. CDR1 and CDR2 (germline): DFQATT, SNEGSKA (reference sequence). With 1 base clipped from V and 4 bases from J, the junction kept 7 bases outside the gene matches. This CDR3 is 16 amino acids long.

At least ten counts were recorded for this clonotype. The chain couples TRBV2 to TRBJ2-1; 9 bases are a match to TRBD1. With V trimmed by 6 bases and J by 7 bases, 7 bases remained unmatched. The length of the CDR3 is 14 residues. Germline V gene data show CDR1 as SNHLY and CDR2 as FYNNEI. The CDR3 coding sequence is TGTGCCAGCAGAGGACAGGGGTCACCTAATGAGCAGTTCTTC. It specifies CASRGQGSPNEQFF.

This clonotype was found many times. The CDR3 DNA follows: TGCAGTGCTCTCCACGGGACAAGACCCACAGATACGCAGTATTTT. It translates to CSALHGTRPTDTQYF. This sequence joins TRBV20-1 and TRBJ2-3, with D tentatively TRBD1 (6 bases). Trimming stripped 5 bases from V and 2 bases from J, with 17 bases between. Germline lookup yields CDR1 DFQATT and CDR2 SNEGSKA (reference sequence). The CDR3 loop spans 15 amino acids.

There are many counts of this clonotype. This chain connects TRBV9 to TRBJ2-7; D call uncertain. Trimming cost V 3 bases and J 6 bases, with 7 bases left between them. The germline gives CDR1 SGDLS, CDR2 YYNGEE. The CDR3 length is 11 residues. CDR3 residues: CASSASSEQYF. DNA of the CDR3: TGTGCCAGCAGCGCGTCTAGCGAGCAGTACTTC. The variable domain in full, with the rest retrieved from reference TRBV9 and TRBJ2-7, is DSGVTQTPKHLITATGQRVTLRCSPRSGDLSVYWYQQSLDQGLQFLIQYYNGEERAKGNILERFSAQQFPDLHSELNLSSLELGDSALYFCASSASSEQYFGPGTRLTVT.

This clonotype was detected many times. The rearrangement links TRBV3-1 to TRBJ2-1; 10 nucleotides agree with TRBD2. CDR3 length: 16 residues. V shed 1 base, J shed 2 bases, and the junction held 2 bases outside the gene matches. Looked up from germline, CDR1 is LGHDT and CDR2 is YNNKEL (reference sequence). The DNA for the CDR3 is TGTGCCAGCAGCCAAGGAACTAGCGGGGCCTACAATGAGCAGTTCTTC. Protein sequence: CASSQGTSGAYNEQFF.

This clonotype was detected many times. The genes are TRBV15 and TRBJ2-1; 7 nucleotides align to TRBD1. This CDR3 is 20 amino acids long. Germline trimming cut 0 bases from V and 7 bases from J; bases unmatched to any gene: 21. Per the germline V gene, CDR1 is LNHNV and CDR2 is YYDKDF (reference sequence). This CDR3 reads CATSRDKVSPGTASGNEQFF. In DNA form, the CDR3 reads TGTGCCACCAGCAGAGATAAGGTATCCCCCGGGACAGCTTCTGGGAATGAGCAGTTCTTC.

This clonotype came up a few times. The chain is built from TRBV14 and TRBJ2-1; 9 nucleotides match TRBD2. The ends lost 1 base at V and 6 bases at J; junction bases unmatched: 4. CDR3 length: 15 residues. Per germline, CDR1 SGHDN and CDR2 FVKESK. The CDR3 here is CASSQVAGGPNEQFF. CDR3 DNA: TGTGCCAGCAGCCAAGTGGCGGGAGGGCCCAATGAGCAGTTCTTC.

To note about this clonotype: Given a much more abundant clone one base away, this may be a read error. The chain employs TRBV14 and TRBJ2-3; tentatively, D is TRBD1 (7 bases). Germline assignment: CDR1 SGHDN and CDR2 FVKESK. This CDR3 has 17 amino acids. The CDR3 coding sequence is TGTGTCAGCAGCCAGGGGGGTGGGCCCACTGGAACAGATACGCAGTATTTT. This sequence encodes CVSSQGGGPTGTDTQYF.

The CDR3 DNA sequence: TGTGCCAGCAGCCTCCGGTGCGGGGACAGATACAATGAGCAGTTCTTC. Its translation: CASSLRCGDRYNEQFF. The chain combines TRBV11-2 with TRBJ2-1; D perhaps matches TRBD1 (7 bases). V lost 5 bases to trimming and J lost 4 bases, with 18 bases between them. Germline lookup yields CDR1 SGHAT and CDR2 FQNNGV. There are 16 residues in the CDR3.

Many counts were recorded for this clonotype. The J gene is TRBJ2-3, the V gene TRBV7-9; D unclear. CDR3 length: 14 amino acids. From germline, CDR1 is SEHNR and CDR2 FQNEAQ (reference sequence). V gave up 5 bases and J gave up 5 bases, with 14 bases separating them. The CDR3 here is CASSPDLRGDTQYF. The CDR3 DNA is TGTGCCAGCAGCCCTGACCTCAGAGGAGATACGCAGTATTTT.

This clonotype was counted at least ten times. The chain links TRBV5-1 to TRBJ2-7; no firm D call. Looked up from germline, CDR1 is SGHRS and CDR2 is YFSETQ. V dropped 2 bases and J dropped 2 bases, with 11 bases sitting between them. The CDR3 is made up of 14 amino acids. The CDR3 region is CASSFRTGTYEQYF. The CDR3 DNA sequence: TGCGCCAGCAGCTTTAGGACGGGTACCTACGAGCAGTACTTC.

On this clonotype itself: The CDR3 carries no conserved terminal phenylalanine or tryptophan, so it likely arises from a read error. The chain uses TRBV7-9 and TRBJ2-1; D is ambiguous. The CDR3 consists of 18 residues. Germline CDR1 SEHNR, CDR2 FQNEAQ (reference sequence). The CDR3 DNA reads as TGTGCCAGTAGCTTAGGGCAAGGTGTTGGGCCTACTTACAATGAGCAGTTCTGC. This sequence encodes CASSLGQGVGPTYNEQFC.

This clonotype has more than one count but fewer than ten. The chain combines TRBV10-3 with TRBJ1-1, with a weak D call TRBD1 (6 bases). Germline CDR1 is ENHRY and CDR2 is SYGVKD. The CDR3 totals 15 residues. V shed 2 bases and J shed 0 bases, with 10 bases lying between them. The CDR3 region has the DNA TGTGCCATCAGTGAGGTGGGGGGCATGAACACTGAAGCTTTCTTT. Its protein is CAISEVGGMNTEAFF.

This clonotype has just a few counts. This rearrangement joins TRBV9 to TRBJ1-3; maybe TRBD1 (5 bases). V gave up 0 bases and J gave up 2 bases, with 9 bases separating them. The germline V gene has CDR1 SGDLS and CDR2 YYNGEE. This CDR3 comprises 15 residues. The CDR3 bases are TGTGCCAGCAGCGTAGACGGGGGGGCTGGAAACACCATATATTTT. Translating it yields CASSVDGGAGNTIYF.

This clonotype has at least ten counts. The rearrangement joins TRBV5-1 to TRBJ2-3; TRBD2 matches 11 bases. CDR1 and CDR2 from the germline V gene are SGHRS and YFSETQ. The ends lost 4 bases at V and 2 bases at J; junction bases unmatched: 6. The CDR3 runs to 16 residues. The CDR3 spells CASSGGTSGITDTQYF. CDR3 DNA sequence: TGCGCCAGCAGCGGCGGGACTAGCGGAATCACAGATACGCAGTATTTT. Drawing the rest from reference TRBV5-1 and TRBJ2-3, the complete variable domain is KAGVTQTPRYLIKTRGQQVTLSCSPISGHRSVSWYQQTPGQGLQFLFEYFSETQRNKGNFPGRFSGRQFSNSRSEMNVSTLELGDSALYLCASSGGTSGITDTQYFGPGTRLTVL.

The chain joins TRBV2 to TRBJ2-7; 7 nucleotides line up with TRBD1. CDR1 is SNHLY and CDR2 is FYNNEI in the germline V gene. V lost 5 bases and J lost 5; bases outside the gene matches: 9. The CDR3 is 14 residues long. The DNA for the CDR3 is TGTGCCAGCAGTAAAGGGACAGTTCCCCACGAGCAGTACTTC. Encoded protein: CASSKGTVPHEQYF.

This clonotype has a count of ten or more. The chain couples TRBV7-3 to TRBJ2-1, with D perhaps matching TRBD1 or TRBD2 (5 bases each). In germline, CDR1 is SGHTA, CDR2 FQGTGA. Trimming removed 4 bases from V and 5 bases from J, with 9 bases in between. The CDR3 spans 13 residues. This CDR3 is CASSSGPNNEQFF. CDR3 coding DNA: TGTGCCAGCAGCTCGGGACCAAACAATGAGCAGTTCTTC.